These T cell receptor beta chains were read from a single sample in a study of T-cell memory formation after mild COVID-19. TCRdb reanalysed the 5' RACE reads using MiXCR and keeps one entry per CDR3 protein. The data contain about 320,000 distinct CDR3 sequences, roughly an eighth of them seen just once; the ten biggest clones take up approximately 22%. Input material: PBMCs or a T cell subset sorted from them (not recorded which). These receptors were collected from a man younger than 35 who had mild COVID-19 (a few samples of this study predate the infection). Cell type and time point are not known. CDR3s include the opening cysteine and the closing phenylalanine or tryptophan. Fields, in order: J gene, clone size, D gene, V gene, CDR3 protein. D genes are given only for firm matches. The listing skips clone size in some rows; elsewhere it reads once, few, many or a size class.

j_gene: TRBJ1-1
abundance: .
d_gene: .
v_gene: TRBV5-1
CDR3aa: CASSLNSDAFF

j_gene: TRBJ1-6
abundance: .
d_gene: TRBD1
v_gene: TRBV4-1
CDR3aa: CASSQGGWGTGNSPLHF

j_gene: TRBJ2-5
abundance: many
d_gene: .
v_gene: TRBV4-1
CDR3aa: CASSPQLGGTQYF

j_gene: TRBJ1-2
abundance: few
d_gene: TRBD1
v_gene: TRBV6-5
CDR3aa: CASSDGQGVVYGYTF

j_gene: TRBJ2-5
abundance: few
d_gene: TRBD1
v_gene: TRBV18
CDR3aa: CASSPSEGARETQYF

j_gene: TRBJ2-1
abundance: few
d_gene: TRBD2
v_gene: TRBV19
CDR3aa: CASSTKLLAGGPFNEQFF

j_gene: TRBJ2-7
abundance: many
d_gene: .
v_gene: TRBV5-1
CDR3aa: CASSLVVGRSYEQYF

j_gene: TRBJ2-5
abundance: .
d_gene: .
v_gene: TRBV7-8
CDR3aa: CASSSEQGETQYF

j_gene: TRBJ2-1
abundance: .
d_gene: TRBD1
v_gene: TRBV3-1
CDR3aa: CASSQRQGYNEQFF

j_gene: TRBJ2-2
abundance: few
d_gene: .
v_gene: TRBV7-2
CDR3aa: CASSPAPGELFF

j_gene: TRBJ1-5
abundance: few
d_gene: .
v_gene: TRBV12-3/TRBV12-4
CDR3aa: CASKGGDQPQHF

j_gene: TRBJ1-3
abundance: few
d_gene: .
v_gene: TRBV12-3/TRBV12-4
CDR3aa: CASSHGQFHSGNTIYF

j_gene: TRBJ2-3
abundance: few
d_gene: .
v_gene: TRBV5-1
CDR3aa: CASGSLIARRTDTQYF

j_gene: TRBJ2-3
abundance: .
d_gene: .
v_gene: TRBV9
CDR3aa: CASRAALYTDTQYF

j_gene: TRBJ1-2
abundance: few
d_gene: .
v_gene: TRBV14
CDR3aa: CASSQVLTGDGYTF

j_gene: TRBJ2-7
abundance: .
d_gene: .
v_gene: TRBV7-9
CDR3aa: CASSLTSRGPYEQYF

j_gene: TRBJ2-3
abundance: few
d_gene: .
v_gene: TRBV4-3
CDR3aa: CASSQSGTRGTDTQYF

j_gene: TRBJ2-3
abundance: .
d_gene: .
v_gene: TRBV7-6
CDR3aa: CASSLGLGVTSTDTQYF

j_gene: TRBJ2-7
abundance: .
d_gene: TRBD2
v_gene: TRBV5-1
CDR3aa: CASSPNSGSEQYF

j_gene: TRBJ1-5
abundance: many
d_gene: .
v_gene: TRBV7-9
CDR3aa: CASSLPGNQPQHF

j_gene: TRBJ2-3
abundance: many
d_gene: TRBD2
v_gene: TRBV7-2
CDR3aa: CAGAGGPTDTQYF

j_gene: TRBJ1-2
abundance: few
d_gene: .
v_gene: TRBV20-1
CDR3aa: CSASFGYTF

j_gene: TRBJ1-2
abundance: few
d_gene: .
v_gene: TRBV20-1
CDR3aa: CSASFFPRGGYTF

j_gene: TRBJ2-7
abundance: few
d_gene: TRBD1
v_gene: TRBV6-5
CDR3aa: CASSQWDRGEQYF

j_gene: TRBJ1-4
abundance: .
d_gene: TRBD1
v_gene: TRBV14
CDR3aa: CASSQGQGRKLFF

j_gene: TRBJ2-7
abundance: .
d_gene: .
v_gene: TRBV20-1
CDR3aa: CSASEAADSYEQYF

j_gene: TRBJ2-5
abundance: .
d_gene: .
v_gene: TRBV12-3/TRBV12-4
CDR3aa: CASSLGQNQYF

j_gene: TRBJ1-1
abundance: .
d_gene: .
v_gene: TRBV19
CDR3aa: CASSIVRNTEAFF

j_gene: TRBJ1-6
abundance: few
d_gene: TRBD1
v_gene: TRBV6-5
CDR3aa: CASSGQGVNNSPLHF

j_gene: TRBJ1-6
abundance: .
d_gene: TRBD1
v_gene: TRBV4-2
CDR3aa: CASSHSTGTGGRSYNSPLHF

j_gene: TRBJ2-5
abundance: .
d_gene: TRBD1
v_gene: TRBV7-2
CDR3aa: CASSVGTVQETQYF

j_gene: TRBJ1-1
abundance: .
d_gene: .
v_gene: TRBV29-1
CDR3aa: CSVRRQENTEAFF

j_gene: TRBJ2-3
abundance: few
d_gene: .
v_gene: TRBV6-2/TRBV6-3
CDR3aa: CASSPVTTDTQYF

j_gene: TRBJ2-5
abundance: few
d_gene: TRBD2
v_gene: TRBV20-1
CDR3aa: CSARGGSSGTRETQYF

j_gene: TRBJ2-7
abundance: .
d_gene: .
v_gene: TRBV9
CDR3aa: CASSVGVGKPYEQYF

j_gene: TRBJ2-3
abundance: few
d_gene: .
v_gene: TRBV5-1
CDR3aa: CASSQDVSTDTQYF

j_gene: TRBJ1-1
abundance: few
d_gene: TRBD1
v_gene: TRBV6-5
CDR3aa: CASSYDRAMNTEAFF

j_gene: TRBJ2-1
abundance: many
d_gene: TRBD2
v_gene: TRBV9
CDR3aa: CASSVSGGYNEQFF

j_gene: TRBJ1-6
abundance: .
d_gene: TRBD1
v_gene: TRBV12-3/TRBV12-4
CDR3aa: CASRGDGQGSSPLHF

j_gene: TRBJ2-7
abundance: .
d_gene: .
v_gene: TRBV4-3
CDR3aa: CASSQDITNSYEQYF

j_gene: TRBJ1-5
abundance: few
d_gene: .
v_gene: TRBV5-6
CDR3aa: CASSLGYGGNQPQHF

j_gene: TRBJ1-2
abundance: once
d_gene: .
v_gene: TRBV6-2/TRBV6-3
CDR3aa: CASTTFSRTPSYGYTF

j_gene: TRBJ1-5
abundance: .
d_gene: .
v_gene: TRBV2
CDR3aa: CASSADGTGRGSNQPQHF

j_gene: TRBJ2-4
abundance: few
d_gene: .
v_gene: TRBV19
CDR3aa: CASTRTPAAKNIQYF

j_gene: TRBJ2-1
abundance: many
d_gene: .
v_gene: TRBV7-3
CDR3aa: CASSPLEASQQFF

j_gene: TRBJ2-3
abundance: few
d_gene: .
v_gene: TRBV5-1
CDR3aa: CASSLAPGGTDTQYF